This TCR beta chain was identified in a study of T cell changes during pregnancy in multiple sclerosis. The method was immunoSEQ multiplex PCR; TCRdb's version includes in-frame clones alone and lacks a portion of them. The sample holds 55,000 to 85,000 clones, approximately 94% seen once. CDR3 size: 15 residues. Germline values: CDR1 KGHSH, CDR2 LQKENI. The V gene end was trimmed by 0 bases and the J gene end by 4 bases; junction bases not matched to a gene: 5. The source of this sequence is a female donor with multiple sclerosis, enrolled in a pregnancy study. The chain uses TRBV18 and TRBJ2-5, with TRBD2 matching over 7 bases. Sample: peripheral blood, taken in the third trimester of pregnancy. CDR3 nucleotide sequence: TGTGCCAGCTCACCACCGGCAGGGAGGGTAGAGACCCAGTACTTC. It specifies CASSPPAGRVETQYF. The whole variable domain, filled in from reference TRBV18 and TRBJ2-5, reads NAGVMQNPRHLVRRRGQEARLRCSPMKGHSHVYWYRQLPEEGLKFMVYLQKENIIDESGMPKERFSAEFPKEGPSILRIQQVVRGDSAAYFCASSPPAGRVETQYFGPGTRLLVL.